This TCR beta chain derives from a study of metastatic and nonmetastatic thyroid tumors. On the study more broadly: The study looked at repertoires side by side in blood and in tumor or nodule tissue from malignant and benign thyroid patients. Whole-study findings and limits: Reports indicated that malignant thyroid tumors showed significantly higher TCR beta diversity than benign nodules did, in blood and tumor.

The V gene's germline CDR1 is LGHNA and CDR2 YSLEER. Trimming left V 0 bases short and J 3 bases short, with 9 bases between. The CDR3 covers 14 residues. The authors' processing: Differences in CDR3 between clinicopathological groups were drawn on to build a classifier intended to discriminate distant-metastatic papillary thyroid cancer patients. Using MiXCR, TCRdb reanalyzed the PCR reads. The V and J calls were determined by TCRdb, not by the authors. This table has just over 20,000 clones, about a third appearing once. Thyroid surgery had not been preceded by any treatment in any patient. As for this clone: Its antigen is currently unknown.

Source material: tumor tissue. This chain connects TRBV4-3 to TRBJ2-7; no definite D call. The clonotype comes from a female donor with papillary thyroid cancer or a benign thyroid nodule (not recorded which). Some clones in this sample may be carry-over from other donors' samples. The CDR3: CASSQDRLLYEQYF. The CDR3 DNA is TGCGCCAGCAGCCAAGATCGACTTCTCTACGAGCAGTACTTC.